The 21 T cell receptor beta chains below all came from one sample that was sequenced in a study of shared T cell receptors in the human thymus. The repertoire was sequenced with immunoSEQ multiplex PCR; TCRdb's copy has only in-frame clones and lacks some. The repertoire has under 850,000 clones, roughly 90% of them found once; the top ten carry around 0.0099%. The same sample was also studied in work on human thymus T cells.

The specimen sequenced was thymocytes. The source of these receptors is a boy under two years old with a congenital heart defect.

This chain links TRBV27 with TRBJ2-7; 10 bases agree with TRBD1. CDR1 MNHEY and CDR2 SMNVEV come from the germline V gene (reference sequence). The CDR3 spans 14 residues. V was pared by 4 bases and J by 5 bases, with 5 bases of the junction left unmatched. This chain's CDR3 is CASSSDRGHNEQYF. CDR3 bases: TGTGCCAGCAGTTCCGACAGGGGGCACAACGAGCAGTACTTC.

The DNA for the CDR3 is TGTGCCAGCACCACCCGTCCGGAGGCTTACTATGGCTACACCTTC. It yields the protein CASTTRPEAYYGYTF. This chain joins TRBV6-1 and TRBJ1-2, with no clear D. There are 15 residues in the CDR3. Looked up from germline, CDR1 is MNHNS and CDR2 is SASEGT. Trimming pared 7 bases from V and 3 bases from J, leaving 18 bases between.

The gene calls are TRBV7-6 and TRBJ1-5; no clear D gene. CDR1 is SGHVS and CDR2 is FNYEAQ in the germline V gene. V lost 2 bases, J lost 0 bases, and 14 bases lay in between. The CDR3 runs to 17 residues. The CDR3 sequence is CASSLSGRRHSNQPQHF. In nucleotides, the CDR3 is TGTGCCAGCAGCTTATCGGGTCGGAGGCATAGCAATCAGCCCCAGCATTTT.

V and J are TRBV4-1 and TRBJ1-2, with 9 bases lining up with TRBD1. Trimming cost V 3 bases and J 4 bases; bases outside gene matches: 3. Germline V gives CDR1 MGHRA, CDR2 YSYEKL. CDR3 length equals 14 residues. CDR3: CASSQRTGVYGYTF. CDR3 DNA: TGCGCCAGCAGCCAGAGGACAGGGGTCTATGGCTACACCTTC.

The CDR3 loop reads CARVAGVGGETQYF. Here the CDR3 DNA reads TGTGCCAGGGTAGCGGGAGTGGGGGGAGAGACCCAGTACTTC. The J gene is TRBJ2-5, the V gene TRBV6-1; 9 nucleotides agree with TRBD2. V shed 9 bases and J 4 bases; nucleotides not matched to a gene: 9. This CDR3 has 14 residues. Germline V gives CDR1 MNHNS, CDR2 SASEGT.

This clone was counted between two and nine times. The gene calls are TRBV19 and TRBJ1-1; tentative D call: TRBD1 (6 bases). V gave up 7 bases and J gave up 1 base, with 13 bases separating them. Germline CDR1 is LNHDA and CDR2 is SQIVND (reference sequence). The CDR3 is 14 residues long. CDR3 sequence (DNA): TGTGCCAGTATTCCGGGACACCCGAACACTGAAGCTTTCTTT. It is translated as CASIPGHPNTEAFF.

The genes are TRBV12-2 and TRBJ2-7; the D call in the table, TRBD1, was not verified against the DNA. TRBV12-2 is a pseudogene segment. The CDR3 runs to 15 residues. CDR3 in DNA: TGTGCAAGTCGCCCGAGATACGCAGGGGGCATGGAGCAGTACTTC. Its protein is CASRPRYAGGMEQYF.

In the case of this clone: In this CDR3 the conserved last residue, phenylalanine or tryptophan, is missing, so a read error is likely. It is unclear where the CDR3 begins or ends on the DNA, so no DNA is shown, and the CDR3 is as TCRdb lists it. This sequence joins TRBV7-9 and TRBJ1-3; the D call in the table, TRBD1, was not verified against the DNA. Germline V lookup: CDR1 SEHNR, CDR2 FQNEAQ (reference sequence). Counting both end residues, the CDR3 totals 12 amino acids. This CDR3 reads CASSFRRDTTSL.

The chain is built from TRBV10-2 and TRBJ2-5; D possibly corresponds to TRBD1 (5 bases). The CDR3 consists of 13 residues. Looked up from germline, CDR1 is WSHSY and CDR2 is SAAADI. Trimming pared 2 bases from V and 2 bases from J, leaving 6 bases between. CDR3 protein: CASSERQQETQYF. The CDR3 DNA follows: TGCGCCAGCAGTGAGCGACAGCAAGAGACCCAGTACTTC.

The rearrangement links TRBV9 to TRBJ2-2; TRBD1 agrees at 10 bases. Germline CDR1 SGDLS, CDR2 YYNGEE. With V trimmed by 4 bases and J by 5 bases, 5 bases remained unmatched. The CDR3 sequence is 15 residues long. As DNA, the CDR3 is TGTGCCAGCAGCATCCGGGACAGGGGAACCGGGGAGCTGTTTTTT. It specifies CASSIRDRGTGELFF.

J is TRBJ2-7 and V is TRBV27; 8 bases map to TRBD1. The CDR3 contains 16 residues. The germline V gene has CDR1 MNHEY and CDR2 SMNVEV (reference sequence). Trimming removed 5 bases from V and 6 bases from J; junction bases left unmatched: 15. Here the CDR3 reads CASSAEPRGRPGEQYF. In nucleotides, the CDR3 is TGTGCCAGCAGTGCGGAACCCAGGGGGCGCCCGGGCGAGCAGTACTTC.

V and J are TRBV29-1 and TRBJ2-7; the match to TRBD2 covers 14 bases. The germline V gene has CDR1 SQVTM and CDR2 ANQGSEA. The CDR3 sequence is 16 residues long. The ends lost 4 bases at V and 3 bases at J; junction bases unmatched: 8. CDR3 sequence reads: CSVVRGGLAGGYEQYF. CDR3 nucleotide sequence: TGCAGCGTTGTTCGGGGAGGACTAGCGGGGGGCTACGAGCAGTACTTC.

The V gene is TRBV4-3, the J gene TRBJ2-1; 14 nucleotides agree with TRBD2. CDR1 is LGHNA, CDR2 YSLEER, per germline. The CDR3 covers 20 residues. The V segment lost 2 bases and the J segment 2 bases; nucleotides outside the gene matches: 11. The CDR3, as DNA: TGCGCCAGCAGCCAAACCCCGGGACTAGCGGGAGAAAAGGCCTACAATGAGCAGTTCTTC. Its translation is CASSQTPGLAGEKAYNEQFF.

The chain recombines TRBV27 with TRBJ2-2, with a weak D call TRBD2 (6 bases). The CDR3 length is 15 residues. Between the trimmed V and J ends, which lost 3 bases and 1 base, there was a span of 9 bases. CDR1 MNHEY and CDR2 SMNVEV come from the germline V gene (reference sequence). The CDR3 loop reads CASSFGGRNTGELFF. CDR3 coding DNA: TGTGCCAGCAGTTTCGGAGGGAGGAACACCGGGGAGCTGTTTTTT.

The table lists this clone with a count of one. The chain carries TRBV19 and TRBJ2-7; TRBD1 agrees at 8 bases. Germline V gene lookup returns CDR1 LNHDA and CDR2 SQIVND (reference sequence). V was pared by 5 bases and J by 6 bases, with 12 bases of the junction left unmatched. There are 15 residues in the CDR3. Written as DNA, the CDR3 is TGTGCCAGTAGTCCCCAGGGGGCGAGTTCGGGCGAGCAGTACTTC. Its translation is CASSPQGASSGEQYF.

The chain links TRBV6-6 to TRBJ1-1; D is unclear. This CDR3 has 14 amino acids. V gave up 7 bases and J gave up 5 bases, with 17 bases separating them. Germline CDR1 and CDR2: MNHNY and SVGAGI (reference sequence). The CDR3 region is CASTSPGWRTEAFF. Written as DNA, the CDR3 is TGTGCCAGCACCTCTCCGGGGTGGAGGACTGAAGCTTTCTTT.

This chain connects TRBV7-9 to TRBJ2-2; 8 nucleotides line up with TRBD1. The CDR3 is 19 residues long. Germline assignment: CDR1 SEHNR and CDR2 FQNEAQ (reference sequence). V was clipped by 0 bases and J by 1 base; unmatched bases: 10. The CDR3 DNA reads TGTGCCAGCAGCTTAGCGTGGAGCAGGGGGCTGGAGAACACCGGGGAGCTGTTTTTT. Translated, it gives CASSLAWSRGLENTGELFF.

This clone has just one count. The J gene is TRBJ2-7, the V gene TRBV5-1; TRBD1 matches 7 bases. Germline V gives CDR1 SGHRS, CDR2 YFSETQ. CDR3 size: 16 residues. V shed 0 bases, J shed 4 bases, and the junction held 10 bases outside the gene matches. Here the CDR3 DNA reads TGCGCCAGCAGCTTGGTAAGGCCAGGGGGTTGGTACGAGCAGTACTTC. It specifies CASSLVRPGGWYEQYF.

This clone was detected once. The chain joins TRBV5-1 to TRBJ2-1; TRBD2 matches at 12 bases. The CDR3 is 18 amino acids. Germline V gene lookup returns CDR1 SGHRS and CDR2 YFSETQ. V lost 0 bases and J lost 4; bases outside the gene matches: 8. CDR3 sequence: CASSLGLAGVGRYNEQFF. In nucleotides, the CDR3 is TGCGCCAGCAGCTTGGGACTAGCGGGAGTAGGGAGGTACAATGAGCAGTTCTTC.

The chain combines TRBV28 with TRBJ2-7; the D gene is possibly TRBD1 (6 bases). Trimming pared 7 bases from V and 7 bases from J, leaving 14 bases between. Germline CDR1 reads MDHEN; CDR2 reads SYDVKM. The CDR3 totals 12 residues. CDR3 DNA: TGTGCCAGCACCGGACAGATAAGGGAGCAGTACTTC. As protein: CASTGQIREQYF. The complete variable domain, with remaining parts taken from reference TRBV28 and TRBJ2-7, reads DVKVTQSSRYLVKRTGEKVFLECVQDMDHENMFWYRQDPGLGLRLIYFSYDVKMKEKGDIPEGYSVSREKKERFSLILESASTNQTSMYLCASTGQIREQYFGPGTRLTVT.

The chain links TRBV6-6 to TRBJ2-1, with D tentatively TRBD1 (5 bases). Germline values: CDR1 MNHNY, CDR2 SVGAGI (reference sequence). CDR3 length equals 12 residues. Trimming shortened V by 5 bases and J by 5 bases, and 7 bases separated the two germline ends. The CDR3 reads CASSRGNNEQFF. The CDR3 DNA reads TGTGCCAGCAGTAGGGGTAACAATGAGCAGTTCTTC.